This TCR beta chain was identified in a study of blood T cell repertoires in COVID-19. Overall study: The samples span acute and convalescent COVID-19 from the United States, Italy and Spain.

In the study's own analysis: Reference gene primer amplification in the assay estimated nucleated cell counts. Using immunoSEQ multiplex PCR, the repertoire was profiled, and TCRdb retains in-frame clones only, with some absent. Clonal size and the V and J genes are those of that table, whereas D and trimming came from the DNA. The sample includes tens of thousands of clones, about 90% of them seen just once. The CDR3 extends over 15 amino acids. CDR1 is KGHSH, CDR2 LQKENI, per germline. V lost 6 bases and J lost 2; bases outside the gene matches: 6. The chain employs TRBV18 and TRBJ2-2, with 7 bases matching TRBD1. The receptor comes from a man aged 60-69 years with acute or convalescent COVID-19. The sequenced material came from peripheral blood. CDR3 DNA: TGTGCCAGCTCGCCGGACAGGCTTAACACCGGGGAGCTGTTTTTT. It yields the protein CASSPDRLNTGELFF.